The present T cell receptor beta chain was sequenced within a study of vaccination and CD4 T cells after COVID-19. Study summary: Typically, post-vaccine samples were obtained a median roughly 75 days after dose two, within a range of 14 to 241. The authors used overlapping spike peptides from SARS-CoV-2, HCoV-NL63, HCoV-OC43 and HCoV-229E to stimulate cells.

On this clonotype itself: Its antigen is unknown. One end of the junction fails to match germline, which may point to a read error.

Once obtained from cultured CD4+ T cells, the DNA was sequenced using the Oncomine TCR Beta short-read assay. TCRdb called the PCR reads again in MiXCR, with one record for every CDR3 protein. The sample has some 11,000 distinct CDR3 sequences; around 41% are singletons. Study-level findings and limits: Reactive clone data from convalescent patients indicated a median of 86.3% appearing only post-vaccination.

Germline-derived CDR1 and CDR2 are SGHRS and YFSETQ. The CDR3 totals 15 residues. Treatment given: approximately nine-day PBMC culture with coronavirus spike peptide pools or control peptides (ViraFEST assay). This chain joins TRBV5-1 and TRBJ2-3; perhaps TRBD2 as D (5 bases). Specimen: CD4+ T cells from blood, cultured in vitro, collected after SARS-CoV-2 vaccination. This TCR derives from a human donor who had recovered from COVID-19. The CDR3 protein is CASSSRAASRDTQYF. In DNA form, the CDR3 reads TGCGCCAGCAGCAGCCGCGCGGCTAGCAGAGATACGCAGTATTTT.